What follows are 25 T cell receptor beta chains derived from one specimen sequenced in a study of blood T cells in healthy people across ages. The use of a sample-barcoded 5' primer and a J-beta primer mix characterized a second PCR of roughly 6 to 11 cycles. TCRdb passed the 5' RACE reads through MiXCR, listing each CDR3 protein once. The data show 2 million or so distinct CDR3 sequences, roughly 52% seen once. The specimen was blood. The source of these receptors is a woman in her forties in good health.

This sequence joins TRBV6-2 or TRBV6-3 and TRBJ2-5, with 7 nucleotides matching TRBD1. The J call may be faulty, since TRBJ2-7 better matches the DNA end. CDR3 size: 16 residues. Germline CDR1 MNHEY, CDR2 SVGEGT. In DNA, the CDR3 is TGTGCCAGCAGCTTAGGACTGACAGGGTTGACCTACGAGCAGTACTTC. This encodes CASSLGLTGLTYEQYF.

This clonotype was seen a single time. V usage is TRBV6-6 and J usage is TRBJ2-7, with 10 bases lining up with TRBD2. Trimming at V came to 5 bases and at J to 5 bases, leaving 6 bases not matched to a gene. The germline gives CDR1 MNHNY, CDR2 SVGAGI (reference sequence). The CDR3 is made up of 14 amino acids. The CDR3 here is CASSAGLASHEQYF. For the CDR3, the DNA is TGTGCCAGCAGTGCGGGACTAGCGTCCCACGAGCAGTACTTC.

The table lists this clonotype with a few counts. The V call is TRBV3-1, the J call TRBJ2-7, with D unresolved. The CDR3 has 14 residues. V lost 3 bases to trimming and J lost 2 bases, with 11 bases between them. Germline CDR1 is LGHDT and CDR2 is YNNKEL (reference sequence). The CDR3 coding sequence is TGTGCCAGCAGCCAGAATTCGGTTCCCTACGAGCAGTACTTC. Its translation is CASSQNSVPYEQYF.

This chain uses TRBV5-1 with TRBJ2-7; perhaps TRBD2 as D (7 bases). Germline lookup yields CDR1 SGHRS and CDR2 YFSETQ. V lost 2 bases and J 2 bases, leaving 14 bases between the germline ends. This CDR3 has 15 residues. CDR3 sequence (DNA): TGCGCCAGCAGCTTAGTGGCGGGGGCGGCCTACGAGCAGTACTTC. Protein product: CASSLVAGAAYEQYF.

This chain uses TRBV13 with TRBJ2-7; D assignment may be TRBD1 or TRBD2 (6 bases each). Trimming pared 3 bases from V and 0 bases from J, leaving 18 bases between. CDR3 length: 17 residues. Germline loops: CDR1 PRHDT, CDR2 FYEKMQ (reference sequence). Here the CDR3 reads CASSFRPGGLSSYEQYF. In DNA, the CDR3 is TGTGCCAGCAGCTTCCGGCCCGGGGGCCTTAGCTCCTACGAGCAGTACTTC.

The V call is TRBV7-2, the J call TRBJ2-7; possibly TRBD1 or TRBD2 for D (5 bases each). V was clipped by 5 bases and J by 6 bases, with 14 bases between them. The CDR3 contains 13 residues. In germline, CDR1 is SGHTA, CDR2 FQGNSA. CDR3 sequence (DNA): TGTGCCAGCAGCCCAGCGGCAGGGTCCGAGCAGTACTTC. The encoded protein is CASSPAAGSEQYF.

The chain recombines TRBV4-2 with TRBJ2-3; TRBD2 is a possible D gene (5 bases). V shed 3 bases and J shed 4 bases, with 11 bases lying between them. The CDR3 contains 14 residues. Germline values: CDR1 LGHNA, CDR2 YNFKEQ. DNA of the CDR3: TGTGCCAGCAGCCAGAGGGCCCCGGCAGATACGCAGTATTTT. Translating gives CASSQRAPADTQYF.

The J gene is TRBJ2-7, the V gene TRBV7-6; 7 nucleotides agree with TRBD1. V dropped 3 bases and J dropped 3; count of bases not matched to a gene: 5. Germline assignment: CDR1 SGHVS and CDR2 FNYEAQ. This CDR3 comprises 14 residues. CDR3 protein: CASSLGQRNYEQYF. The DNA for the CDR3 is TGTGCCAGCAGCTTGGGACAGAGGAACTACGAGCAGTACTTC. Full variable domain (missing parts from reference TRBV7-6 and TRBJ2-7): GAGVSQSPRYKVTKRGQDVALRCDPISGHVSLYWYRQALGQGPEFLTYFNYEAQQDKSGLPNDRFSAERPEGSISTLTIQRTEQRDSAMYRCASSLGQRNYEQYFGPGTRLTVT.

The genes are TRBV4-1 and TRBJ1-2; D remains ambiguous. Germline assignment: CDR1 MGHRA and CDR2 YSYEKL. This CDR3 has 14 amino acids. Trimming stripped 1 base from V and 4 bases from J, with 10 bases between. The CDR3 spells CASSQATDRYGYTF. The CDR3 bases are TGCGCCAGCAGCCAAGCAACGGATCGCTATGGCTACACCTTC.

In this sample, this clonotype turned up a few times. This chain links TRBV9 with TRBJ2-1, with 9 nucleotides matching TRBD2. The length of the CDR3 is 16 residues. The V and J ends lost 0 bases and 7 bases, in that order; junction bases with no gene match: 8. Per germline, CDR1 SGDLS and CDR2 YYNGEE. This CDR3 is CASSVATRGGQNEQFF. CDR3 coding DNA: TGTGCCAGCAGCGTAGCTACGCGGGGGGGCCAGAATGAGCAGTTCTTC.

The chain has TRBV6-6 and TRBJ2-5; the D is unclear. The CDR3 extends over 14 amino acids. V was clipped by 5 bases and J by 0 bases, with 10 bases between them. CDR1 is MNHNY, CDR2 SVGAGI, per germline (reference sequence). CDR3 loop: CASSPPWNQETQYF. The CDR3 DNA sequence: TGTGCCAGCAGTCCGCCGTGGAACCAAGAGACCCAGTACTTC.

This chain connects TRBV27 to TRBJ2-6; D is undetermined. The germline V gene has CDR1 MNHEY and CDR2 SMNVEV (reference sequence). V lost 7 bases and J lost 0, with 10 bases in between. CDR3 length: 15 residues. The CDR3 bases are TGTGCCAGCAAACCACGGAGCTCTGGGGCCAACGTCCTGACTTTC. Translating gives CASKPRSSGANVLTF.

CDR3 bases: TGTGCCAGCAGCTTAGTCGGTTCCGGGGGGCTGACAGATACGCAGTATTTT. It yields the protein CASSLVGSGGLTDTQYF. The J gene is TRBJ2-3, the V gene TRBV7-2, with a possible D match to TRBD2 (7 bases). V shed 1 base and J shed 3 bases, with 17 bases lying between them. This CDR3 region has 17 residues. Germline-derived CDR1 and CDR2 are SGHTA and FQGNSA.

CDR3 sequence (DNA): TGTGCCAGCAGCCCCAGGGGGGAGCGGAGCACAGATACGCAGTATTTT. The encoded protein is CASSPRGERSTDTQYF. The rearrangement uses TRBV3-1 and TRBJ2-3, with D perhaps matching TRBD1 (7 bases). V gave up 4 bases and J gave up 0 bases, with 14 bases separating them. Germline loops: CDR1 LGHDT, CDR2 YNNKEL (reference sequence). The CDR3 sequence is 16 residues long.

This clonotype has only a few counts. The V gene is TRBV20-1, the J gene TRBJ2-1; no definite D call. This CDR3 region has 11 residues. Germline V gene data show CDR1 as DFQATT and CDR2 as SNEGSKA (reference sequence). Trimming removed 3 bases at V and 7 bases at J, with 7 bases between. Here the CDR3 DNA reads TGCAGTGCTAGGTGGCAAAATGAGCAGTTCTTC. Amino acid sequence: CSARWQNEQFF.

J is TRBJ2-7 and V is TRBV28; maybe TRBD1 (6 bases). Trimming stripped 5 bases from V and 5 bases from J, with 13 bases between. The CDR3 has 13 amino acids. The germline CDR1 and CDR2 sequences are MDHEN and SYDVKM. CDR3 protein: CASSGQGSDEQYF. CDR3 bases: TGTGCCAGCAGTGGGCAGGGGTCTGACGAGCAGTACTTC.

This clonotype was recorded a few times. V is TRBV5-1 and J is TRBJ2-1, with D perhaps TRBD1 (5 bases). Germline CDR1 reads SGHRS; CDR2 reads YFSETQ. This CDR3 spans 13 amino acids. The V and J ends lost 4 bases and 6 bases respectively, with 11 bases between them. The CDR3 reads CASSLQAINEQFF. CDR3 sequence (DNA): TGCGCCAGCAGCCTACAGGCGATCAATGAGCAGTTCTTC. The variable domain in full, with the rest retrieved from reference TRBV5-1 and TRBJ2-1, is KAGVTQTPRYLIKTRGQQVTLSCSPISGHRSVSWYQQTPGQGLQFLFEYFSETQRNKGNFPGRFSGRQFSNSRSEMNVSTLELGDSALYLCASSLQAINEQFFGPGTRLTVL.

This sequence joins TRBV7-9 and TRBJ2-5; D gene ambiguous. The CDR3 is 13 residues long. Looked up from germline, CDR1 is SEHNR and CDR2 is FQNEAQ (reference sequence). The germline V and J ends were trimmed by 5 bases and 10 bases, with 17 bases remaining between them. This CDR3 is CASSPTGGIGQYF. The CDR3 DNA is TGTGCCAGCAGCCCGACGGGCGGTATTGGCCAGTACTTC.

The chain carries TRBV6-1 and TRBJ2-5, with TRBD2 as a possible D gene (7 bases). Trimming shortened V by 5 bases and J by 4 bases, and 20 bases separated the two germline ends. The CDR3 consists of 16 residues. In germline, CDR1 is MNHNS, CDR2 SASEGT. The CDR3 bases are TGTGCCAGCAGTATAAGCGGGACACCGAGTCGAGAGACCCAGTACTTC. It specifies CASSISGTPSRETQYF.

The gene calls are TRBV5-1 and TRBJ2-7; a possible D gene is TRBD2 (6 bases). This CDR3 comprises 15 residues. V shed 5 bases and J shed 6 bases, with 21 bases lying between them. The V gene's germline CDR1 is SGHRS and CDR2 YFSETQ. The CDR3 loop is CASSRSGGGLGEQYF. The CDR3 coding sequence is TGCGCCAGCAGTCGGTCAGGAGGAGGGTTAGGCGAGCAGTACTTC.

Here the CDR3 reads CATSRGGDRGIGYTF. The DNA for the CDR3 is TGTGCCACCAGCAGAGGTGGGGACAGGGGGATTGGCTACACCTTC. The rearrangement joins TRBV15 to TRBJ1-2; 11 nucleotides match TRBD1. CDR3 length equals 15 residues. Trimming removed 1 base from V and 7 bases from J; junction bases left unmatched: 5. Germline CDR1 and CDR2: LNHNV and YYDKDF (reference sequence).

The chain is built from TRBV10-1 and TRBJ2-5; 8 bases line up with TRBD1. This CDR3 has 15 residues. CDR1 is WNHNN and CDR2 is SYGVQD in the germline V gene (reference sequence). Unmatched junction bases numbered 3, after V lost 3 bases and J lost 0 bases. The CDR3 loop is CASSDRDRYQETQYF. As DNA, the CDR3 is TGCGCCAGCAGTGACCGGGACAGGTACCAAGAGACCCAGTACTTC.

The CDR3 is CASSPLDNEQFF. The CDR3 nucleotides read TGTGCCAGCAGCCCACTAGACAATGAGCAGTTCTTC. The V call is TRBV12-3 or TRBV12-4, the J call TRBJ2-1, with a tentative D call TRBD2 (5 bases). Trimming pared 6 bases from V and 5 bases from J, leaving 8 bases between. This CDR3 is built from 12 residues.

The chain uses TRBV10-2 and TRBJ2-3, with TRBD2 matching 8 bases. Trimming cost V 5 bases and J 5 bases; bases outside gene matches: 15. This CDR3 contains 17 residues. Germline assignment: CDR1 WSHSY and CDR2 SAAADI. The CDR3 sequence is CASSRGREGVSLDTQYF. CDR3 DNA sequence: TGCGCCAGCAGTAGGGGTCGGGAGGGGGTCAGTCTAGATACGCAGTATTTT.

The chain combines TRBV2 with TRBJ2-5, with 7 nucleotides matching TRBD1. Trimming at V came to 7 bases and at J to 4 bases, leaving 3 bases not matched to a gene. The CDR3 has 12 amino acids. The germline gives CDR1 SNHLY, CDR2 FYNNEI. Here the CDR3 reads CASKRDRETQYF. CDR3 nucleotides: TGTGCCAGCAAGAGGGACAGAGAGACCCAGTACTTC.